In its sample, the clone carrying this T cell receptor beta chain was seen a few times. The antigen remains undetermined. TCRdb itself ran the 5' RACE reads through MiXCR, one entry per CDR3 protein. The table has approximately 300,000 distinct CDR3 sequences, less than 9.5% seen once. This sample was included in a study of identical twins. The V gene's germline CDR1 is MNHEY and CDR2 SMNVEV (reference sequence). The CDR3 runs to 12 residues. Trimming cost V 7 bases and J 7 bases, with 14 bases left between them. Findings of the study overall: A partial confounding effect on zero-insertion analyses could come from invariant MAIT and iNKT cells. Memory repertoires showed no such pattern, whereas abundant cord blood beta clonotypes carried fewer insertions. Model-predicted out-of-frame TCR alpha sharing fell below observed values in monozygotic twins. For out-of-frame alpha sequences shared by twins, low generation probability was in excess.

The same data also went into a second study, on yellow fever vaccine responses in identical twins.

This TCR was recovered from a woman aged 18-29 years in good health. The rearrangement links TRBV27 to TRBJ2-7; TRBD2 might be the D (6 bases). The sequenced sample was CD8+ T cells sorted from blood. CDR3 sequence (DNA): TGTGCCAGCAAGTCGGGAGACCGAGAGCAGTACTTC. It is translated as CASKSGDREQYF.